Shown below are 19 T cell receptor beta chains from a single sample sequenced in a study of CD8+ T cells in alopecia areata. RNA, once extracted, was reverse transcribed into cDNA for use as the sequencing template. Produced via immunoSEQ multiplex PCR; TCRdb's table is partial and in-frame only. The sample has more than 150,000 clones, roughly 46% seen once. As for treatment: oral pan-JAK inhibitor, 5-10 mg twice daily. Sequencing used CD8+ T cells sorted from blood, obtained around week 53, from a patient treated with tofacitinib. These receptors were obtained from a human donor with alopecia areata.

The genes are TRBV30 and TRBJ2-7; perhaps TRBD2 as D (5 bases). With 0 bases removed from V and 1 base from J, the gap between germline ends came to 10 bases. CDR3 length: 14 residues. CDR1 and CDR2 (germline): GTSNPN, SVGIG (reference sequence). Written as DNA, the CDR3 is TGTGCCTGGAGTGTAACACGGGAATCCTACGAGCAGTACTTC. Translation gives CAWSVTRESYEQYF.

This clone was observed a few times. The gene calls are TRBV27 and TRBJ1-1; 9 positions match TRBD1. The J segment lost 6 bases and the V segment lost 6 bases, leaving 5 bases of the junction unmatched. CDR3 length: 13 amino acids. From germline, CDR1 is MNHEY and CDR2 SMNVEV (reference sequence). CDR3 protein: CASRSQGAAEAFF. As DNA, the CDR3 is TGTGCCAGCAGGTCACAGGGGGCCGCTGAAGCTTTCTTT.

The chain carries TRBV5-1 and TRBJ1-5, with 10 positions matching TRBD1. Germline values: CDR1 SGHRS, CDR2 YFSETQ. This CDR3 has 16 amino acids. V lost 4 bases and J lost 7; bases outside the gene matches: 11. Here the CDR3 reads CASSPGTGDSTQPQHF. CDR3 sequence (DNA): TGCGCCAGCAGCCCCGGGACAGGGGATTCCACACAGCCCCAGCATTTT. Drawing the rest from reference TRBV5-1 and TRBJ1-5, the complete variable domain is KAGVTQTPRYLIKTRGQQVTLSCSPISGHRSVSWYQQTPGQGLQFLFEYFSETQRNKGNFPGRFSGRQFSNSRSEMNVSTLELGDSALYLCASSPGTGDSTQPQHFGDGTRLSIL.

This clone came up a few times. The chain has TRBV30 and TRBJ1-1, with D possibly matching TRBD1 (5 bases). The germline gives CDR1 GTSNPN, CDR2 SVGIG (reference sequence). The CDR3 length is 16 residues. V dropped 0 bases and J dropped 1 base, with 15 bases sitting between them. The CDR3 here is CAWSVLGTGENTEAFF. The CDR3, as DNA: TGTGCCTGGAGTGTACTCGGGACGGGCGAGAACACTGAAGCTTTCTTT.

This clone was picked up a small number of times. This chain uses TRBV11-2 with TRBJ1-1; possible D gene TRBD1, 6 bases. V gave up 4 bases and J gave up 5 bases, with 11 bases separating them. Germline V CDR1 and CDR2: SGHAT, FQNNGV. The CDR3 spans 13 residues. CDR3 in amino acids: CASSYEGGTEAFF. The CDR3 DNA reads TGTGCCAGCAGCTACGAAGGGGGGACTGAAGCTTTCTTT.

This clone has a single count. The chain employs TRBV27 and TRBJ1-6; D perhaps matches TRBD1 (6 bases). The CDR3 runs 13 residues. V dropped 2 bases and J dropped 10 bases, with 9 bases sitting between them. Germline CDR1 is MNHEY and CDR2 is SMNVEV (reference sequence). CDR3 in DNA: TGTGCCAGCAGTTTAGTTAGGGGGTCACCCCTCCACTTT. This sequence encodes CASSLVRGSPLHF.

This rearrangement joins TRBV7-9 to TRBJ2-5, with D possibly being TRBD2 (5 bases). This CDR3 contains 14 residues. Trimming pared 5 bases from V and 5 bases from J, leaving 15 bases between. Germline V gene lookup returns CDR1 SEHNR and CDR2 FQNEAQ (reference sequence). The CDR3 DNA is TGTGCCAGCAGCCCAAACCGAGGGCTTGAGACCCAGTACTTC. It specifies CASSPNRGLETQYF.

CDR3 region: CASSPQGGPSVKLFF. As DNA, the CDR3 is TGTGCCAGCAGCCCACAGGGGGGGCCAAGCGTAAAACTGTTTTTT. The chain couples TRBV7-9 to TRBJ1-4; 8 nucleotides line up with TRBD1. V shed 5 bases, J shed 10 bases, and the junction held 12 bases outside the gene matches. The CDR3 has 15 residues. From germline, CDR1 is SEHNR and CDR2 FQNEAQ (reference sequence).

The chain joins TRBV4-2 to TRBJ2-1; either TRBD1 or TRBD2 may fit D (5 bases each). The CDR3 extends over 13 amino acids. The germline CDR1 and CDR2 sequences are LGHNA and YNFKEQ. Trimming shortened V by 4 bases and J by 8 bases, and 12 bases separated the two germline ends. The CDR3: CASSLAGTYEQFF. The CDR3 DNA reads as TGTGCCAGCAGCCTAGCCGGGACCTATGAGCAGTTCTTC.

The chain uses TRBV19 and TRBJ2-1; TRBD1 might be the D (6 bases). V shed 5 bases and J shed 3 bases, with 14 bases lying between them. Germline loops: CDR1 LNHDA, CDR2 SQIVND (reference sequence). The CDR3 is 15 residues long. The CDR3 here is CASSVKDSRYNEQFF. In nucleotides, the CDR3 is TGTGCCAGTAGTGTCAAGGACAGCCGCTACAATGAGCAGTTCTTC.

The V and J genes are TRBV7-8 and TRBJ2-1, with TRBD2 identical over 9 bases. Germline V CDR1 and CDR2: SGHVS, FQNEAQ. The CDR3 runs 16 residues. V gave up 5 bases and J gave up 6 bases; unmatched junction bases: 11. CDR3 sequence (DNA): TGTGCCAGCAGCCCCTACTTAGCGGGGGTGGGCAATGAGCAGTTCTTC. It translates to CASSPYLAGVGNEQFF.

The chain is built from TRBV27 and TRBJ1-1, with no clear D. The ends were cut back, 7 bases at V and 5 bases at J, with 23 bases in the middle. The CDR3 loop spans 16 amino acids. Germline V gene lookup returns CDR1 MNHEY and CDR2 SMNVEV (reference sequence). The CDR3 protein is CASKRLRRGPGTEAFF. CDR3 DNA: TGTGCCAGCAAGCGCCTCCGAAGAGGGCCGGGTACTGAAGCTTTCTTT.

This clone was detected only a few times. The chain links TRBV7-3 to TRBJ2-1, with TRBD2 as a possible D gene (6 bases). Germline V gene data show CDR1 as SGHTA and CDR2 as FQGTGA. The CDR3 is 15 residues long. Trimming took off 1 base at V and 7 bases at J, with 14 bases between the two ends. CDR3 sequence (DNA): TGTGCCAGCAGCTTAATGAGCGGGTCATGGAATGAGCAGTTCTTC. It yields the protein CASSLMSGSWNEQFF. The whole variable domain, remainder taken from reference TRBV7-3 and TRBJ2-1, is GAGVSQTPSNKVTEKGKYVELRCDPISGHTALYWYRQSLGQGPEFLIYFQGTGAADDSGLPNDRFFAVRPEGSVSTLKIQRTERGDSAVYLCASSLMSGSWNEQFFGPGTRLTVL.

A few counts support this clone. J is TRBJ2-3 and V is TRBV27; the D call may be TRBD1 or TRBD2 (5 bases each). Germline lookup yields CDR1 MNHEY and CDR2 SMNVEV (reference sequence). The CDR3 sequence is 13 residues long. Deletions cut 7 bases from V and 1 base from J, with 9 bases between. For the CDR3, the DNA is TGTGCCAGCACCTTGGGGGGCACAGATACGCAGTATTTT. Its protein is CASTLGGTDTQYF.

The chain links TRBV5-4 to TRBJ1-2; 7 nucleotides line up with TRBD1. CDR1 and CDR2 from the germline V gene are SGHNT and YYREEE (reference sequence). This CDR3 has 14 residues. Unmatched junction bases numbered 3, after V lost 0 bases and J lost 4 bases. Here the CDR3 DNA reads TGTGCCAGCAGCTTGGACAGGGGATCCTATGGCTACACCTTC. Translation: CASSLDRGSYGYTF.

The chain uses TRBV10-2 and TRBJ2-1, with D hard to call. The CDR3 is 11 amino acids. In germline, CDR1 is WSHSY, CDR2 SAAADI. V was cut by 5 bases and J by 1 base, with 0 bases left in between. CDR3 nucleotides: TGCGCCAGCAGTTCCTACAATGAGCAGTTCTTC. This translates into CASSSYNEQFF.

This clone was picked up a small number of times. CDR3 nucleotide sequence: TGTGCCAGCAGCTTAGCGGGGGTGCACTCGTCGAGTGAAGCTTTCTTT. Translating it yields CASSLAGVHSSSEAFF. The chain employs TRBV7-8 and TRBJ1-1; TRBD1 might be the D (5 bases). In germline, CDR1 is SGHVS, CDR2 FQNEAQ. V dropped 0 bases and J dropped 7 bases, with 18 bases sitting between them. CDR3 size: 16 residues.

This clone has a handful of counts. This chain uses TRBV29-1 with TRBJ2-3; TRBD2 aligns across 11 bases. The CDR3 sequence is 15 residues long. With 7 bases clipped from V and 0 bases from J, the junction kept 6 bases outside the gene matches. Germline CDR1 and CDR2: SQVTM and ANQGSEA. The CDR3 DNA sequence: TGCAGCGGGGTAGCGGGGGGGCCGAGCACAGATACGCAGTATTTT. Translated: CSGVAGGPSTDTQYF.

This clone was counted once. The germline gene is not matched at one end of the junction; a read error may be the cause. This CDR3 is CSYGREQHF. For the CDR3, the DNA is TGCAGCTACGGGAGGGAGCAGCACTTC. The chain has TRBV29-1 and TRBJ2-5; 8 positions match TRBD2. The CDR3 is 9 amino acids. Germline-derived CDR1 and CDR2 are SQVTM and ANQGSEA. The full variable domain, its missing parts supplied by reference TRBV29-1 and TRBJ2-5, is SAVISQKPSRDICQRGTSLTIQCQVDSQVTMMFWYRQQPGQSLTLIATANQGSEATYESGFVIDKFPISRPNLTFSTLTVSNMSPEDSSIYLCSYGREQHFGPGTRLLVL.